The 32 T cell receptor beta chains below all came from one sample that was sequenced in a study of T cell responses to AZD1222 COVID-19 vaccine. Here immunoSEQ multiplex PCR was the method, and the copy in TCRdb shows in-frame clones only, minus some. The sample lists 120,000 to 150,000 clones, roughly 87% occurring once. This sample comprised peripheral blood, obtained 28 days after the second dose of the MenACWY control vaccine. The receptors were gathered from an adult who received the MenACWY meningococcal vaccine as a control.

The table lists this clone with a count of one. The genes are TRBV10-3 and TRBJ1-5; the match to TRBD1 covers 8 bases. Trimming at V came to 6 bases and at J to 4 bases, leaving 5 bases not matched to a gene. CDR1 ENHRY and CDR2 SYGVKD come from the germline V gene. The CDR3 spans 14 residues. CDR3 region: CAIRGTGENQPQHF. CDR3 bases: TGTGCCATCAGGGGGACAGGAGAGAATCAGCCCCAGCATTTT.

The chain combines TRBV5-1 with TRBJ2-7; D unresolved. Germline loops: CDR1 SGHRS, CDR2 YFSETQ. Trimming shortened V by 3 bases and J by 2 bases, and 3 bases separated the two germline ends. The CDR3 loop spans 11 amino acids. CDR3 sequence: CASSSAYEQYF. The CDR3 nucleotides read TGCGCCAGCAGCTCCGCCTACGAGCAGTACTTC.

This clone was observed a few times. This chain's CDR3 is CATSRGAREEKLFF. CDR3 bases: TGTGCCACCAGCCGCGGGGCCCGGGAGGAAAAACTGTTTTTT. The chain couples TRBV15 to TRBJ1-4; maybe TRBD1 (5 bases). The CDR3 contains 14 residues. The germline V gene encodes CDR1 LNHNV and CDR2 YYDKDF (reference sequence). V lost 5 bases and J 8 bases, leaving 15 bases between the germline ends.

Worth noting for this clone: Different DNA sequences within this sample yield the same CDR3. The chain combines TRBV7-2 with TRBJ1-1, with D unresolved. The CDR3 has 13 amino acids. The ends were cut back, 0 bases at V and 6 bases at J, with 8 bases in the middle. Germline CDR1 reads SGHTA; CDR2 reads FQGNSA. The CDR3 DNA is TGTGCCAGCAGCTTAGCCCGCGTGGCTGAAGCTTTCTTT. Encoded protein: CASSLARVAEAFF. The full variable domain, rest sourced from reference TRBV7-2 and TRBJ1-1, is GAGVSQSPSNKVTEKGKDVELRCDPISGHTALYWYRQSLGQGLEFLIYFQGNSAPDKSGLPSDRFSAERTGGSVSTLTIQRTQQEDSAVYLCASSLARVAEAFFGQGTRLTVV.

V usage is TRBV27 and J usage is TRBJ1-1; D might be TRBD1 (5 bases). Germline V lookup: CDR1 MNHEY, CDR2 SMNVEV (reference sequence). CDR3 size: 13 residues. The V end was cut by 11 bases, the J end by 1 base, with 14 bases between. This CDR3 reads CAVGRGRNTEAFF. For the CDR3, the DNA is TGTGCCGTGGGAAGGGGCCGGAACACTGAAGCTTTCTTT.

The J gene is TRBJ2-5, the V gene TRBV15; TRBD2 aligns across 7 bases. After removal of 5 bases from V and 4 bases from J, the junction contained 7 bases not matched to a gene. Per germline, CDR1 LNHNV and CDR2 YYDKDF (reference sequence). The CDR3 contains 14 residues. CDR3 nucleotides: TGTGCCACCAGCGCTGGGCGGGGGAGAGAGACCCAGTACTTC. It yields the protein CATSAGRGRETQYF.

The genes are TRBV10-3 and TRBJ2-7, with D possibly matching TRBD1 (6 bases). V lost 5 bases, J lost 3 bases, and 14 bases lay in between. Germline assignment: CDR1 ENHRY and CDR2 SYGVKD. This CDR3 region has 14 residues. CDR3 coding DNA: TGTGCCATCAGTACAGGGACCCCTTTCTACGAGCAGTACTTC. It encodes CAISTGTPFYEQYF.

This clone appeared a single time. CDR3 DNA: TGCGCCAGCAGCTTGGTGACAGGGCAGGTCGCTGAAGCTTTCTTT. This codes for CASSLVTGQVAEAFF. The genes are TRBV5-1 and TRBJ1-1; 7 nucleotides match TRBD1. The CDR3 runs 15 residues. J was trimmed by 6 bases and V by 0 bases; bases with no gene match: 8. From germline, CDR1 is SGHRS and CDR2 YFSETQ.

The chain combines TRBV24-1 with TRBJ2-3, with 7 bases lining up with TRBD2. Losses at the gene ends were 7 bases for V and 6 bases for J; bases not matched to a gene: 9. The CDR3 runs 14 residues. CDR1 is KGHDR and CDR2 is SFDVKD in the germline V gene. The CDR3 region is CATSRPGEGDTQYF. DNA for the CDR3: TGTGCCACCAGCCGCCCCGGGGAGGGCGATACGCAGTATTTT.

This chain connects TRBV18 to TRBJ2-7; no clear D. This CDR3 comprises 15 residues. CDR1 and CDR2 (germline): KGHSH, LQKENI. Trimming removed 3 bases at V and 4 bases at J, with 16 bases between. CDR3 DNA: TGTGCCAGCTCACCGCGGAACGGGCAGCTTTACGAGCAGTACTTC. Translated: CASSPRNGQLYEQYF. Drawing the rest from reference TRBV18 and TRBJ2-7, the complete variable domain is NAGVMQNPRHLVRRRGQEARLRCSPMKGHSHVYWYRQLPEEGLKFMVYLQKENIIDESGMPKERFSAEFPKEGPSILRIQQVVRGDSAAYFCASSPRNGQLYEQYFGPGTRLTVT.

The rearrangement joins TRBV9 to TRBJ1-5; 10 bases line up with TRBD1. CDR3 length: 16 amino acids. CDR1 is SGDLS, CDR2 YYNGEE, per germline. Trimming cost V 4 bases and J 7 bases; bases outside gene matches: 11. CDR3 region: CASSPHRDRGHQPQHF. CDR3 coding DNA: TGTGCCAGCAGCCCCCACCGGGACAGGGGACACCAGCCCCAGCATTTT. The whole variable domain, filled in from reference TRBV9 and TRBJ1-5, reads DSGVTQTPKHLITATGQRVTLRCSPRSGDLSVYWYQQSLDQGLQFLIQYYNGEERAKGNILERFSAQQFPDLHSELNLSSLELGDSALYFCASSPHRDRGHQPQHFGDGTRLSIL.

V is TRBV5-1 and J is TRBJ2-2; TRBD2 is a possible D gene (5 bases). The V gene lost 4 bases and the J gene lost 3 bases, with 19 bases spanning the gap. The CDR3 is 17 residues long. The V gene's germline CDR1 is SGHRS and CDR2 YFSETQ. The CDR3 bases are TGCGCCAGCAGCCTTCTAGAGGGAGCGGTGTACACCGGGGAGCTGTTTTTT. As protein: CASSLLEGAVYTGELFF.

The chain employs TRBV6-5 and TRBJ1-2; 7 bases map to TRBD1. The V gene's germline CDR1 is MNHEY and CDR2 SVGAGI. The junction had 5 bases not matched to a gene; V was cut back by 2 bases and J by 2 bases. CDR3 length equals 15 residues. The CDR3 is CASSYPGQVNYGYTF. In DNA form, the CDR3 reads TGTGCCAGCAGTTACCCTGGACAGGTGAACTATGGCTACACCTTC.

The genes are TRBV5-1 and TRBJ1-1; D remains unclear. This CDR3 contains 17 residues. Trimming shortened V by 4 bases and J by 4 bases, and 23 bases separated the two germline ends. Germline CDR1 and CDR2: SGHRS and YFSETQ. CDR3 bases: TGCGCCAGCAGCGAGACCTATTACACCCCTGAAGGCACTGAAGCTTTCTTT. Translation gives CASSETYYTPEGTEAFF.

This clone was seen a handful of times. The chain couples TRBV4-1 to TRBJ1-3; D gene uncertain. Trimming shortened V by 0 bases and J by 2 bases, and 14 bases separated the two germline ends. The CDR3 has 17 residues. Germline CDR1 and CDR2: MGHRA and YSYEKL. In nucleotides, the CDR3 is TGCGCCAGCAGCCAAGATGGAAGGAGTTTGGCTGGAAACACCATATATTTT. Its protein product is CASSQDGRSLAGNTIYF.

The rearrangement uses TRBV6-2 or TRBV6-3 and TRBJ1-5, with D perhaps matching TRBD1 (5 bases). This CDR3 has 14 residues. CDR1 and CDR2 (germline): MNHEY, SVGEGT. Trimming took 7 bases from V and 5 from J, leaving 15 bases between them. The CDR3 sequence is CASNPGGDYQPQHF. In DNA, the CDR3 is TGTGCCAGCAACCCCGGAGGGGACTATCAGCCCCAGCATTTT.

In DNA, the CDR3 is TGTGCCAGCAGTTTAAATAAGGGTCTGAACACCGGGGAGCTGTTTTTT. Translation gives CASSLNKGLNTGELFF. The chain employs TRBV28 and TRBJ2-2; no reliable D call. Trimming removed 2 bases at V and 1 base at J, with 11 bases between. From germline, CDR1 is MDHEN and CDR2 SYDVKM. This CDR3 is built from 16 residues.

The chain has TRBV6-6 and TRBJ1-4, with TRBD1 matching 7 bases. J was trimmed by 0 bases and V by 5 bases; bases with no gene match: 15. The CDR3 totals 19 residues. Germline-derived CDR1 and CDR2 are MNHNY and SVGAGI (reference sequence). The CDR3 DNA reads as TGTGCCAGCAGTCCTCCGCGGGGACAGACAAATGCAACTAATGAAAAACTGTTTTTT. Translated: CASSPPRGQTNATNEKLFF.

The chain couples TRBV5-1 to TRBJ2-3; TRBD2 agrees at 7 bases. CDR1 and CDR2 (germline): SGHRS, YFSETQ. V lost 4 bases to trimming and J lost 5 bases; unmatched junction nucleotides: 7. The CDR3 totals 14 residues. The DNA for the CDR3 is TGCGCCAGCAGCCAGCGGGACTCGGGAGATACGCAGTATTTT. Its protein product is CASSQRDSGDTQYF.

The chain employs TRBV4-1 and TRBJ1-3; D gene unclear. Between the trimmed V and J ends, which lost 3 bases and 4 bases, there was a span of 10 bases. CDR1 and CDR2 (germline): MGHRA, YSYEKL. This CDR3 region has 14 residues. Here the CDR3 DNA reads TGCGCCAGCAGCCAGACCGGCTGGGGAAACACCATATATTTT. This gives the protein CASSQTGWGNTIYF.

The gene calls are TRBV7-9 and TRBJ2-1; D is ambiguous. The CDR3 is made up of 13 amino acids. Germline V gene sequence: CDR1 SEHNR, CDR2 FQNEAQ (reference sequence). V was clipped by 1 base and J by 1 base, with 2 bases between them. In DNA, the CDR3 is TGTGCCAGCAGCTTAGGGTCCTACAATGAGCAGTTCTTC. Its protein is CASSLGSYNEQFF.

This chain connects TRBV30 to TRBJ1-2; D ambiguous. Per the germline V gene, CDR1 is GTSNPN and CDR2 is SVGIG (reference sequence). Trimming left V 3 bases short and J 4 bases short, with 15 bases between. This CDR3 contains 14 residues. The CDR3 loop reads CAWRPSLRGYGYTF. CDR3 bases: TGTGCCTGGAGGCCCTCACTTCGGGGCTATGGCTACACCTTC. Full variable domain (remainder filled in from reference TRBV30 and TRBJ1-2): SQTIHQWPATLVQPVGSPLSLECTVEGTSNPNLYWYRQAAGRGLQLLFYSVGIGQISSEVPQNLSASRPQDRQFILSSKKLLLSDSGFYLCAWRPSLRGYGYTFGSGTRLTVV.

V and J are TRBV7-9 and TRBJ1-1, with 10 bases lining up with TRBD1. The CDR3 is 13 residues long. The V gene's germline CDR1 is SEHNR and CDR2 FQNEAQ (reference sequence). With V trimmed by 0 bases and J by 13 bases, 5 bases remained unmatched. CDR3 coding DNA: TGTGCCAGCAGCTTAGCGGGACAGGGGAAGGGTTTCTTT. Its translation is CASSLAGQGKGFF.

The sample holds one count of this clone. The chain employs TRBV4-1 and TRBJ1-6; D call uncertain. The CDR3 has 16 residues. With 0 bases removed from V and 6 bases from J, the gap between germline ends came to 12 bases. Per the germline V gene, CDR1 is MGHRA and CDR2 is YSYEKL. The DNA of the CDR3 is TGCGCCAGCAGCCAAGATTGGGAACAGTTTAATTCACCCCTCCACTTT. Translation: CASSQDWEQFNSPLHF.

The chain combines TRBV3-1 (or the pseudogene TRBV3-2) with TRBJ2-1; a possible D gene is TRBD1 (5 bases). This CDR3 is built from 13 residues. Trimming cost V 5 bases and J 7 bases, with 12 bases left between them. Germline CDR1 is LGHDT and CDR2 is YNNKEL (reference sequence). CDR3 region: CASSTGRLNEQFF. In DNA form, the CDR3 reads TGTGCCAGCAGCACAGGTCGGCTAAATGAGCAGTTCTTC.

The CDR3 DNA is TGTGCCAGCAGCCGCTCGGGACTAGCCGAGCAGTACTTC. Translated, it gives CASSRSGLAEQYF. The chain uses TRBV3-1 (or the pseudogene TRBV3-2) and TRBJ2-7, with 9 bases fitting TRBD2. CDR1 LGHDT and CDR2 YNNKEL come from the germline V gene (reference sequence). This CDR3 spans 13 amino acids. The V gene end was trimmed by 4 bases and the J gene end by 6 bases; junction bases not matched to a gene: 4.

The CDR3 bases are TGCGCCAGCAGCTTGGGGGGACAATCGGAGAACACCATATATTTT. This gives the protein CASSLGGQSENTIYF. The V and J genes are TRBV5-1 and TRBJ1-3, with D maybe TRBD1 (6 bases). Germline V gene sequence: CDR1 SGHRS, CDR2 YFSETQ. Trimming pared 0 bases from V and 7 bases from J, leaving 14 bases between. The CDR3 runs 15 residues. Combining the CDR3 with reference TRBV5-1 and TRBJ1-3 gives the whole variable domain KAGVTQTPRYLIKTRGQQVTLSCSPISGHRSVSWYQQTPGQGLQFLFEYFSETQRNKGNFPGRFSGRQFSNSRSEMNVSTLELGDSALYLCASSLGGQSENTIYFGEGSWLTVV.

This clone occurred once. The rearrangement joins TRBV2 to TRBJ1-2, with D perhaps TRBD1 (6 bases). V was shortened by 7 bases and J by 8 bases, with 14 bases between the two germline ends. Germline lookup yields CDR1 SNHLY and CDR2 FYNNEI. The CDR3 covers 12 residues. This CDR3 reads CASIQGRWGYTF. DNA for the CDR3: TGTGCCAGCATACAGGGCCGCTGGGGCTACACCTTC.

The chain joins TRBV3-1 (or the pseudogene TRBV3-2) to TRBJ2-5; 9 bases line up with TRBD2. Looked up from germline, CDR1 is LGHDT and CDR2 is YNNKEL (reference sequence). The CDR3 contains 16 residues. Trimming removed 0 bases from V and 5 bases from J; junction bases left unmatched: 7. The CDR3 is CASSQDLAGAIETQYF. As DNA, the CDR3 is TGTGCCAGCAGCCAAGACTTAGCGGGAGCAATCGAGACCCAGTACTTC.

The CDR3 DNA reads as TGTGCCAGCAGCCAACGGGCCCTGGGCGGGGAGCTGTTTTTT. Protein: CASSQRALGGELFF. This chain joins TRBV7-2 and TRBJ2-2; D gene ambiguous. Germline loops: CDR1 SGHTA, CDR2 FQGNSA. Trimming took off 5 bases at V and 7 bases at J, with 14 bases between the two ends. The CDR3 has 14 amino acids.

The chain employs TRBV6-1 and TRBJ1-2, with D unresolved. The CDR3 is 11 residues long. Trimming pared 3 bases from V and 5 bases from J, leaving 4 bases between. CDR1 is MNHNS and CDR2 is SASEGT in the germline V gene. The CDR3 region is CASSEFYGYTF. CDR3 in DNA: TGTGCCAGCAGTGAGTTTTATGGCTACACCTTC.

The V gene is TRBV4-1, the J gene TRBJ1-1; D is ambiguous. Trimming left V 0 bases short and J 1 base short, with 6 bases between. Germline V gives CDR1 MGHRA, CDR2 YSYEKL. This CDR3 is 14 amino acids long. The DNA for the CDR3 is TGCGCCAGCAGCCAAGAACAGTCGAACACTGAAGCTTTCTTT. Protein: CASSQEQSNTEAFF.